The present T cell receptor (beta chain) was sequenced within a study of blood T cell repertoires in COVID-19. Study overall: Whether acute or convalescent, the COVID-19 samples came from the United States, Italy and Spain.

Libraries were prepared by immunoSEQ multiplex PCR; TCRdb keeps only in-frame clonotypes and omits some of them. The table shows about 120,000 clones, with over 75% occurring only once. V lost 3 bases and J 1 base, leaving 7 bases between the germline ends. CDR3 length: 14 amino acids. The germline gives CDR1 MDHEN, CDR2 SYDVKM. This clone showed up just once. The TCR sequence derives from an elderly woman with acute or convalescent COVID-19. The rearrangement uses TRBV28 and TRBJ1-5; no definite D call. The sequenced sample consisted of peripheral blood. CDR3 residues: CASSLGGSNQPQHF. In DNA form, the CDR3 reads TGTGCCAGCAGTTTGGGAGGGAGCAATCAGCCCCAGCATTTT. The whole variable domain, remainder taken from reference TRBV28 and TRBJ1-5, is DVKVTQSSRYLVKRTGEKVFLECVQDMDHENMFWYRQDPGLGLRLIYFSYDVKMKEKGDIPEGYSVSREKKERFSLILESASTNQTSMYLCASSLGGSNQPQHFGDGTRLSIL.